In its sample, the clone carrying this TCR beta chain was seen many times. What it binds is unknown. This sample was included in a study of response to subunit inactivated influenza vaccine. Study-level findings and limits: Authors suggested each seasonal flu vaccination may recruit only limited numbers of new T cells.

The CDR3 length is 13 residues. J gave up 7 bases and V 4 bases, and 4 bases lay outside the gene matches. TCRdb independently ran MiXCR on the RT-PCR reads; one entry per CDR3 protein. The table lists around 850,000 distinct CDR3 sequences, approximately 17% of them singletons. Sequences were derived from PBMCs from blood, sampled more than 4 days after vaccination. This TCR came from a man aged 45-65 years who received an inactivated influenza vaccine. The V call is TRBV12-3 or TRBV12-4, the J call TRBJ1-5; 7 nucleotides agree with TRBD1. CDR3 protein: CASSSGQNQPQHF. The CDR3 DNA follows: TGTGCCAGCAGTTCGGGACAGAACCAGCCCCAGCATTTT.